The subject of this entry is one T cell receptor (beta chain). With 1 base removed from V and 2 bases from J, the gap between germline ends came to 11 bases. The CDR3 extends over 15 amino acids. Germline CDR1 LGHDT, CDR2 YNNKEL (reference sequence). This sample is part of a study of blood T cell repertoires in COVID-19. Study-level information: Spain, Italy and the United States supplied samples that represented acute and convalescent COVID-19. Sources were T cells, B-cell-depleted T cells, or PBMCs; the material itself was cDNA or gDNA.

Original methodology: It was from reference gene primer amplification that nucleated cell counts were estimated. This table comes from immunoSEQ multiplex PCR, and its TCRdb copy is limited to in-frame clones, with some not included. V and J calls plus clone size are reproduced from that table; the DNA served to infer D and trimming. The profile shows 390,000 or so clones, 86% of them singletons. The TCR was taken from a woman in her twenties or thirties with active or convalescent COVID-19. The chain recombines TRBV3-1 (or the pseudogene TRBV3-2) with TRBJ1-2; possibly TRBD1 for D (5 bases). Material for sequencing was peripheral blood. CDR3 coding DNA: TGTGCCAGCAGCCAAGCGGGACTTACCAACTATGGCTACACCTTC. Protein: CASSQAGLTNYGYTF.